The 32 T cell receptor beta chains below were found in one sample sequenced in a study of cytomegalovirus exposure and HLA in healthy donors. A multiplex PCR was run with 60 Vbeta primers and 13 Jbeta primers. TCRdb's copy holds only in-frame clones and misses some; the assay was immunoSEQ multiplex PCR. The table lists about 150,000 clones. The sample consisted of PBMCs. These receptors were collected from a woman between 50 and 59 years old in good health and CMV-seronegative.

The chain is built from TRBV5-1 and TRBJ2-3; D uncertain. Germline CDR1 reads SGHRS; CDR2 reads YFSETQ. The ends were cut back, 2 bases at V and 2 bases at J, with 15 bases in the middle. The CDR3 spans 16 residues. The CDR3 DNA follows: TGCGCCAGCAGCTTTGGTAGTCAGGCATCCACAGATACGCAGTATTTT. Translation: CASSFGSQASTDTQYF.

This chain uses TRBV5-6 with TRBJ1-3, with D unresolved. The CDR3 covers 13 residues. Germline V gene lookup returns CDR1 SGHDT and CDR2 YYEEEE. The V end was cut by 6 bases, the J end by 0 bases, with 7 bases between. The CDR3 region is CASTSISGNTIYF. In DNA, the CDR3 is TGTGCCAGCACCTCTATCTCTGGAAACACCATATATTTT.

Note on this clone: Other DNA sequences within the sample encode an identical CDR3. This rearrangement joins TRBV9 to TRBJ2-5; maybe TRBD1 (6 bases). Germline CDR1 SGDLS, CDR2 YYNGEE. The length of the CDR3 is 13 residues. Trimming removed 0 bases from V and 5 bases from J, with 8 bases in between. CDR3 sequence reads: CASSVAGGETQYF. The CDR3 bases are TGTGCCAGCAGCGTAGCTGGGGGCGAGACCCAGTACTTC. The variable domain in full, completed from reference TRBV9 and TRBJ2-5, reads DSGVTQTPKHLITATGQRVTLRCSPRSGDLSVYWYQQSLDQGLQFLIQYYNGEERAKGNILERFSAQQFPDLHSELNLSSLELGDSALYFCASSVAGGETQYFGPGTRLLVL.

The chain couples TRBV18 to TRBJ1-3; 9 nucleotides match TRBD1. CDR1 is KGHSH and CDR2 is LQKENI in the germline V gene. The CDR3 loop spans 14 amino acids. Losses at the gene ends were 3 bases for V and 8 bases for J; bases not matched to a gene: 5. The CDR3 loop reads CASSPGTGRDTIYF. For the CDR3, the DNA is TGTGCCAGCTCACCCGGGACAGGGAGAGACACCATATATTTT.

V usage is TRBV5-1 and J usage is TRBJ2-6; the match to TRBD2 covers 7 bases. CDR1 SGHRS and CDR2 YFSETQ come from the germline V gene. The V gene end was trimmed by 0 bases and the J gene end by 0 bases; junction bases not matched to a gene: 6. The CDR3 is 18 residues long. For the CDR3, the DNA is TGCGCCAGCAGCTTGGGGGCGGGAGATTTCTCTGGGGCCAACGTCCTGACTTTC. It encodes CASSLGAGDFSGANVLTF.

V gene TRBV5-6 combines with J gene TRBJ2-1, with 7 bases aligning to TRBD2. The V and J ends lost 4 bases and 3 bases, in that order; junction bases with no gene match: 7. This CDR3 is 15 amino acids long. Germline loops: CDR1 SGHDT, CDR2 YYEEEE. The DNA of the CDR3 is TGTGCCAGCAGCGCCCCCGCTAGCGGCTACAATGAGCAGTTCTTC. This codes for CASSAPASGYNEQFF.

This rearrangement joins TRBV29-1 to TRBJ1-4; D remains ambiguous. The V end lost 2 bases, the J end lost 0 bases, and 4 bases lay between the germline ends. CDR1 is SQVTM, CDR2 ANQGSEA, per germline. This CDR3 has 13 amino acids. CDR3 bases: TGCAGCGTTGAACGCGCAACTAATGAAAAACTGTTTTTT. Amino acids: CSVERATNEKLFF.

The genes are TRBV25-1 and TRBJ2-2; TRBD2 matches at 8 bases. This CDR3 has 16 amino acids. Germline V CDR1 and CDR2: MGHDK, SYGVNS. The junction had 8 bases not matched to a gene; V was cut back by 3 bases and J by 5 bases. The CDR3 DNA sequence: TGTGCCAGCAGTGATCCGAGCGGGAGTTTGACCGGGGAGCTGTTTTTT. This codes for CASSDPSGSLTGELFF.

This CDR3 reads CAWRDLDTQYF. The DNA of the CDR3 is TGTGCCTGGAGAGACTTGGATACGCAGTATTTT. The chain combines TRBV30 with TRBJ2-3, with D uncertain. Deletions cut 3 bases from V and 6 bases from J, with 7 bases between. The CDR3 runs 11 residues. Germline-derived CDR1 and CDR2 are GTSNPN and SVGIG (reference sequence).

V is TRBV18 and J is TRBJ1-4, with D possibly matching TRBD1 (5 bases). This CDR3 comprises 16 residues. Deletions cut 0 bases from V and 3 bases from J, with 11 bases between. Per germline, CDR1 KGHSH and CDR2 LQKENI. The CDR3 region is CASSPPGGTANEKLFF. CDR3 nucleotide sequence: TGTGCCAGCTCACCACCGGGAGGGACGGCTAATGAAAAACTGTTTTTT.

V and J are TRBV27 and TRBJ1-2; 7 nucleotides align to TRBD1. V shed 3 bases, J shed 4 bases, and the junction held 11 bases outside the gene matches. The CDR3 consists of 16 residues. The germline V gene has CDR1 MNHEY and CDR2 SMNVEV (reference sequence). CDR3 sequence: CASSFYRGRSTYGYTF. CDR3 in DNA: TGTGCCAGCAGTTTCTACAGGGGAAGAAGTACCTATGGCTACACCTTC.

This rearrangement joins TRBV5-5 to TRBJ1-5; D is unresolved. V lost 0 bases, J lost 6 bases, and 10 bases lay in between. The CDR3 spans 14 residues. Germline V gene data show CDR1 as SGHKS and CDR2 as YYEKEE (reference sequence). CDR3 sequence (DNA): TGTGCCAGCAGCTTGGGTGCATCGGGTCAGCCCCAGCATTTT. Encoded protein: CASSLGASGQPQHF.

The V call is TRBV5-8, the J call TRBJ2-7, with D unclear. The germline gives CDR1 SGHTS, CDR2 YDEGEE. Trimming pared 3 bases from V and 3 bases from J, leaving 7 bases between. The CDR3 totals 12 residues. CDR3 DNA sequence: TGTGCCAGCAGCTCAGGAATCTACGAGCAGTACTTC. This encodes CASSSGIYEQYF.

The genes are TRBV30 and TRBJ1-5; D may be TRBD1 (6 bases). Germline assignment: CDR1 GTSNPN and CDR2 SVGIG (reference sequence). The CDR3 has 14 residues. Trimming removed 3 bases from V and 6 bases from J, with 15 bases in between. In nucleotides, the CDR3 is TGTGCCTGGAGCCAGGGGACGGGGATTCAGCCCCAGCATTTT. Amino acids: CAWSQGTGIQPQHF. Full variable domain (rest looked up from reference TRBV30 and TRBJ1-5): SQTIHQWPATLVQPVGSPLSLECTVEGTSNPNLYWYRQAAGRGLQLLFYSVGIGQISSEVPQNLSASRPQDRQFILSSKKLLLSDSGFYLCAWSQGTGIQPQHFGDGTRLSIL.

The chain is built from TRBV7-9 and TRBJ1-1; tentatively, D is TRBD1 (6 bases). Germline CDR1 is SEHNR and CDR2 is FQNEAQ (reference sequence). CDR3 length: 14 amino acids. Deletions cut 1 base from V and 3 bases from J, with 9 bases between. The CDR3 bases are TGTGCCAGCAGCTTAGAGGGGGGGTACACTGAAGCTTTCTTT. Its protein product is CASSLEGGYTEAFF.

V is TRBV30 and J is TRBJ2-2; D remains unclear. The CDR3 sequence is 14 residues long. Germline V gives CDR1 GTSNPN, CDR2 SVGIG (reference sequence). Trimming took 4 bases from V and 0 from J, leaving 9 bases between them. The CDR3 DNA is TGTGCCTGGACTGCAGACACGAACACCGGGGAGCTGTTTTTT. Protein sequence: CAWTADTNTGELFF.

This sequence joins TRBV27 and TRBJ1-2; 7 bases align to TRBD1. The CDR3 covers 13 residues. With 4 bases clipped from V and 6 bases from J, the junction kept 5 bases outside the gene matches. CDR1 is MNHEY, CDR2 SMNVEV, per germline (reference sequence). CDR3: CASSSGQADGYTF. The DNA of the CDR3 is TGTGCCAGCAGTTCCGGACAGGCAGATGGCTACACCTTC.

This rearrangement joins TRBV30 to TRBJ1-5; D gene unclear. V lost 7 bases to trimming and J lost 0 bases, with 13 bases between them. Germline V gives CDR1 GTSNPN, CDR2 SVGIG (reference sequence). The CDR3 sequence is 14 residues long. Here the CDR3 reads CASQGGSSNQPQHF. In DNA form, the CDR3 reads TGTGCCTCCCAAGGAGGCAGTAGCAATCAGCCCCAGCATTTT.

V usage is TRBV2 and J usage is TRBJ1-1; the D is unclear. V lost 1 base to trimming and J lost 1 base, with 16 bases between them. CDR3 length: 17 amino acids. From germline, CDR1 is SNHLY and CDR2 FYNNEI. CDR3 region: CASSEEVLGGRNTEAFF. CDR3 DNA: TGTGCCAGCAGTGAAGAAGTTTTGGGAGGGAGGAACACTGAAGCTTTCTTT.

The rearrangement links TRBV5-6 to TRBJ1-4, with D possibly TRBD1 on 6 matching bases. Trimming stripped 1 base from V and 4 bases from J, with 8 bases between. This CDR3 spans 14 amino acids. CDR1 and CDR2 from the germline V gene are SGHDT and YYEEEE. CDR3 bases: TGTGCCAGCAGCTTGACAGGGATTAATGAAAAACTGTTTTTT. Its translation is CASSLTGINEKLFF.

This sequence joins TRBV28 and TRBJ2-2; TRBD2 matches at 8 bases. Germline lookup yields CDR1 MDHEN and CDR2 SYDVKM. V was clipped by 5 bases and J by 3 bases; unmatched bases: 5. This CDR3 contains 15 residues. CDR3 DNA: TGTGCCAGCAGTCCCTGGACTAGCTACACCGGGGAGCTGTTTTTT. Its protein is CASSPWTSYTGELFF.

The CDR3 spells CASSYAGQGVDYGYTF. CDR3 bases: TGTGCCAGCAGTTACGCGGGACAGGGGGTCGACTATGGCTACACCTTC. The chain has TRBV6-5 and TRBJ1-2; TRBD1 matches 11 bases. CDR3 size: 16 residues. The junction had 5 bases not matched to a gene; V was cut back by 2 bases and J by 3 bases. Germline CDR1 MNHEY, CDR2 SVGAGI.

This chain links TRBV28 with TRBJ1-1; D not certain. This CDR3 is built from 13 residues. The germline V gene encodes CDR1 MDHEN and CDR2 SYDVKM. With 8 bases removed from V and 4 bases from J, the gap between germline ends came to 14 bases. Here the CDR3 reads CASAGLGPTEAFF. In DNA, the CDR3 is TGTGCCAGCGCAGGACTAGGGCCCACTGAAGCTTTCTTT.

This chain links TRBV28 with TRBJ1-6; weak D call: TRBD1 (6 bases). This CDR3 has 16 amino acids. Germline CDR1 is MDHEN and CDR2 is SYDVKM. V lost 3 bases, J lost 3 bases, and 12 bases lay in between. The CDR3 DNA reads TGTGCCAGCAGTTTTTCGGGAGGGGGCTATAATTCACCCCTCCACTTT. This translates into CASSFSGGGYNSPLHF.

As for this clone: The DNA is left out, because the CDR3 cannot be placed on it with certainty; the CDR3 is given as TCRdb lists it. The rearrangement uses TRBV28 and TRBJ2-3; the table's D gene call, TRBD2, was not cross checked with the DNA. Germline loops: CDR1 MDHEN, CDR2 SYDVKM. The CDR3 has 19 amino acids, counting both end residues. The CDR3 region is CASSSSGLAGGFVTDTQYF.

The CDR3 DNA reads as TGTGCCACGCAAAAAAGCGGCGGGGATGGGACTGAAGCTTTCTTT. Protein product: CATQKSGGDGTEAFF. The V and J genes are TRBV10-3 and TRBJ1-1; D gene uncertain. Germline V gives CDR1 ENHRY, CDR2 SYGVKD. Trimming left V 10 bases short and J 5 bases short, with 23 bases between. The CDR3 length is 15 residues.

The genes are TRBV18 and TRBJ1-2; maybe TRBD1 (5 bases). This CDR3 is built from 19 residues. Germline CDR1 reads KGHSH; CDR2 reads LQKENI. Trimming pared 4 bases from V and 6 bases from J, leaving 30 bases between. The CDR3 protein is CASSLSGGSAAAKGDGYTF. The DNA of the CDR3 is TGTGCCAGCTCACTATCCGGGGGGAGTGCAGCCGCAAAAGGCGATGGCTACACCTTC. Full variable domain (outside the CDR3, taken from reference TRBV18 and TRBJ1-2): NAGVMQNPRHLVRRRGQEARLRCSPMKGHSHVYWYRQLPEEGLKFMVYLQKENIIDESGMPKERFSAEFPKEGPSILRIQQVVRGDSAAYFCASSLSGGSAAAKGDGYTFGSGTRLTVV.

The V and J genes are TRBV7-3 and TRBJ2-3; D is perhaps TRBD2 (7 bases). The CDR3 extends over 16 amino acids. CDR1 is SGHTA, CDR2 FQGTGA, per germline. Trimming removed 0 bases at V and 3 bases at J, with 13 bases between. CDR3 nucleotides: TGTGCCAGCAGCTTAACGAGGGGGGGCGAAACAGATACGCAGTATTTT. Translation gives CASSLTRGGETDTQYF.

As concerns this clone: A junction boundary mismatches the germline segment, possibly from a read error. The genes are TRBV27 and TRBJ1-4; 8 positions agree with TRBD1. Germline loops: CDR1 MNHEY, CDR2 SMNVEV (reference sequence). The length of the CDR3 is 15 residues. CDR3 sequence: CASRLGQATNEKLFF. As DNA, the CDR3 is TGTGCCAGCAGGCTGGGACAGGCAACTAATGAAAAACTATTTTTT. Full variable domain (missing parts from reference TRBV27 and TRBJ1-4): EAQVTQNPRYLITVTGKKLTVTCSQNMNHEYMSWYRQDPGLGLRQIYYSMNVEVTDKGDVPEGYKVSRKEKRNFPLILESPSPNQTSLYFCASRLGQATNEKLFFGSGTQLSVL.

The genes are TRBV6-1 and TRBJ2-1; 14 nucleotides line up with TRBD2. CDR1 is MNHNS and CDR2 is SASEGT in the germline V gene. This CDR3 comprises 16 residues. The trim removed 4 bases at V and 9 bases at J, leaving 8 bases unmatched. CDR3 in DNA: TGTGCCAGCAGTGGACTAGCGGGAGGGCCTCGGATTGAGCAGTTCTTC. Amino acid sequence: CASSGLAGGPRIEQFF.

The rearrangement joins TRBV23-1 to TRBJ1-2, with D uncertain. Being an ORF, TRBV23-1 has a function that is uncertain. This CDR3 has 13 amino acids. The germline V and J ends were trimmed by 8 bases and 8 bases, with 18 bases remaining between them. CDR3 sequence reads: CASGSPVWRGYTF. The CDR3 DNA sequence: TGCGCCAGCGGGTCCCCAGTGTGGCGGGGCTACACCTTC.

The V and J genes are TRBV4-2 and TRBJ2-2; no reliable D call. V lost 1 base to trimming and J lost 0 bases, with 9 bases between them. The CDR3 extends over 16 amino acids. The germline V gene has CDR1 LGHNA and CDR2 YNFKEQ. In DNA form, the CDR3 reads TGTGCCAGCAGCCAAGTTCTGAGCCCGAACACCGGGGAGCTGTTTTTT. Its translation: CASSQVLSPNTGELFF.